The source of this TCR beta chain is a study of blood T cell repertoires in COVID-19. About the research overall: Donors in the United States, Italy and Spain gave samples during acute or convalescent COVID-19. The analysed material was cDNA or gDNA that came from T cells, B-cell-depleted T cells, or PBMCs.

In the original workflow: Reference gene primer amplification in the assay estimated nucleated cell counts. Data came from immunoSEQ multiplex PCR; TCRdb stores just in-frame clones and leaves some out. D and trimming come from the DNA, and the V and J calls and clone size come from that table. The sample has over 130,000 clones; approximately 83% are singletons. The sequencing input was peripheral blood. This receptor was taken from a human donor in a cohort sampled during active COVID-19.

CDR3 nucleotides: TGTGCCAGCAAGCCCTTATTCCAAGAGACCCAGTACTTC. Its translation is CASKPLFQETQYF. The rearrangement joins TRBV6-5 to TRBJ2-5; D remains ambiguous. This CDR3 comprises 13 residues. The ends were cut back, 7 bases at V and 1 base at J, with 10 bases in the middle. In germline, CDR1 is MNHEY, CDR2 SVGAGI.